This T cell receptor (beta chain) stems from a study of T-cell reconstitution after alpha-beta-depleted transplantation in children (dated by TCRdb to the mid-2010s). Some background on the complete study: T-cell immune reconstitution after TCRalphabeta/CD19-depleted allogeneic hematopoietic cell transplantation in children was quantitatively tracked in the study by means of TCR repertoire profiling. Beyond this particular receptor, the publication reports: About two months after transplant, the apparently early recovery of alphabetaT-cell counts reportedly depended on just several hundred clones that had expanded rapidly and came from non-depleted graft cells. The frequencies of hyperexpanded clones fell over the following months, and after one year, T-cell counts and TCRbeta diversity were mostly attributed to newly produced T cells. In some patients, high TCRbeta diversity at day 60 was attributed to recipient T cells and intrathymic progenitors that had survived conditioning.

Including the terminal cysteine and phenylalanine, the CDR3 comprises 15 residues. Only the CDR3 DNA stays, 45 bases, in frame from base 1. Trimmed from V: 6 bases; trimmed from J: 3 bases; junction bases lacking a gene match: 7. The library was prepared using PCR. Data came from an Illumina HiSeq 2500. TCR library preparation used molecular barcoding, with unique molecular identifiers applied to normalize quantification of the TCRbeta repertoire. TCRdb redid the processing of the public reads, applying fastp at Q25 and MiXCR, and retained in-frame beta chains. Entries are consolidated by CDR3 protein sequence, retaining the most common genes and DNA. This sample lists about 300,000 distinct CDR3 sequences; less than 9.5% were detected once. The ten top clones hold around 9.8% of the sample. This clonotype was seen at least ten times. The antigen it binds to is not known. Base qualities were left out, and no much larger clone turns up one base away.

Reading the label with the study, this specimen's treatment or condition is: allogeneic hematopoietic cell transplantation with graft depleted of TCRalphabeta T cells and CD19 B cells. The transplant recipients were children given TCRalphabeta/CD19-depleted allogeneic hematopoietic cell grafts. Sequences were derived from peripheral blood, sampled 360 days after TCRalphabeta/CD19-depleted stem cell transplant. This sequence originates from a female patient between 2 and 15 years old who had a stem cell transplant for Fanconi anemia, so the T cells may come from the graft donor. The chain uses TRBV12-3 or TRBV12-4 and TRBJ2-1; 8 junctional bases match TRBD1. The bases are TGTGCCAGCAGAAACCGGACAGGGCTCTACAATGAGCAGTTCTTC. Protein translation: CASRNRTGLYNEQFF.